This entry is about one TCR beta chain. Antigen: not known. The data belong to a study of T-cell reconstitution after alpha-beta-depleted transplantation in children. This sample's TCRbeta library carried unique molecular identifier barcodes. In TCRdb, the PCR reads were re-called with MiXCR into one record per CDR3 protein. The profile shows 500,000 to 650,000 distinct CDR3 sequences, 10% to 15% of them singletons. Whole-study findings and limits: The study traced high day-60 TCRbeta diversity in some patients to surviving recipient T cells and thymic progenitors. Once a year had passed after transplant, T-cell counts and diversity came mostly from newly produced T cells. After transplant, at about two months, alpha-beta T cells were reportedly derived from several hundred expanded graft clones.

Germline values: CDR1 SQVTM, CDR2 ANQGSEA. After removal of 5 bases from V and 7 bases from J, the junction contained 18 bases not matched to a gene. The CDR3 is 17 amino acids. V usage is TRBV29-1 and J usage is TRBJ2-1; 9 bases fit TRBD1. Sequencing used PBMCs, mostly from graft donor cells, obtained 360 days after TCRalphabeta/CD19-depleted stem cell transplant. The clonotype comes from a male patient aged 10 to 17 who had a stem cell transplant for acute myeloid leukemia, so the T cells may come from the graft donor. The CDR3 here is CSVSGTGRIAGHNEQFF. CDR3 nucleotides: TGCAGCGTTTCCGGGACAGGGAGGATAGCGGGTCATAATGAGCAGTTCTTC.